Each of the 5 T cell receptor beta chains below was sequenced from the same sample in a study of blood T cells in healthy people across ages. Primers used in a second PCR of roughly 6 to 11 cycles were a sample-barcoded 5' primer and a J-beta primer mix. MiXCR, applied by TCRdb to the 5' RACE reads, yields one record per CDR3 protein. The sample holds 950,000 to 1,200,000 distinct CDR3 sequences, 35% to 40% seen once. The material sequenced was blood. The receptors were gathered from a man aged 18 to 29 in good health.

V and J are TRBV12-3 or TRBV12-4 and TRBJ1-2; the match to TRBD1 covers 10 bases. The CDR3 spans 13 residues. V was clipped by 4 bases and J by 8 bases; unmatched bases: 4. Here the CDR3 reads CASSWGQGSGYTF. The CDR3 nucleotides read TGTGCCAGCAGTTGGGGACAGGGGAGCGGCTACACCTTC.

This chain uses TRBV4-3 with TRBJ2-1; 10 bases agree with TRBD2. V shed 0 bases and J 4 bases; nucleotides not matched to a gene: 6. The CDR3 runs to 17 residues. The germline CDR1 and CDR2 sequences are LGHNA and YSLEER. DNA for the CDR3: TGCGCCAGCAGCCAAGATGGCCCTAGCGGGGGATACAATGAGCAGTTCTTC. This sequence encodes CASSQDGPSGGYNEQFF.

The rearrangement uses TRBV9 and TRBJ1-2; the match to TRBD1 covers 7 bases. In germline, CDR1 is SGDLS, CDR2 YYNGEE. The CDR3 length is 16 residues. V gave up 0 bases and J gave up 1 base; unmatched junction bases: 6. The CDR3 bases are TGTGCCAGCAGCGTAGGTGAGGGGGCTGTTAACTATGGCTACACCTTC. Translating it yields CASSVGEGAVNYGYTF.

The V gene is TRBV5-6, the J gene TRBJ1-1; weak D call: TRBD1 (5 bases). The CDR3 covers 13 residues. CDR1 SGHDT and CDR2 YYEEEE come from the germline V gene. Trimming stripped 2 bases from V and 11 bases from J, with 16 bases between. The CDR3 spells CASSFVGSEGAFF. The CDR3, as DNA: TGTGCCAGCAGCTTCGTCGGGAGCGAGGGGGCTTTCTTT.

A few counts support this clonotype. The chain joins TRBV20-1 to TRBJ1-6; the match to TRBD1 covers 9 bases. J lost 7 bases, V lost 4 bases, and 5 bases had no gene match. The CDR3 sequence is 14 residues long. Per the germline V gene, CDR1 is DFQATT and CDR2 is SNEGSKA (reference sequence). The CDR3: CSAKTGQGNSPLHF. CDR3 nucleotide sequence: TGCAGTGCTAAAACGGGACAGGGAAATTCACCCCTCCACTTT.